Below, one T cell receptor (beta chain) is given with its context. The germline V and J ends were trimmed by 5 bases and 10 bases, with 17 bases remaining between them. CDR3 size: 13 residues. Germline assignment: CDR1 DFQATT and CDR2 SNEGSKA (reference sequence). Together with a sample-barcoded 5' primer, a J-beta primer mix was included in a second PCR lasting roughly 6 to 12 cycles. TCRdb redid the calling of the 5' RACE reads with MiXCR, one entry per CDR3 protein. The repertoire has roughly 700,000 distinct CDR3 sequences, approximately 50% of them found once; the top ten carry roughly 34%. Donors ranged from roughly 6 to 95 years old and were healthy Caucasians in Russia. The data stem from a study of blood T cells in healthy people across ages.

This TCR was recovered from a woman aged 55 to 70 in good health. The sample consisted of blood. The chain recombines TRBV20-1 with TRBJ1-4; no definite D call. Here the CDR3 DNA reads TGCAGTGCTCCCGACTGGCCAGAGGGAAAACTGTTTTTT. Encoded protein: CSAPDWPEGKLFF.